This TCR beta chain was recorded in a study of shared clonotypes between healthy human individuals. V lost 3 bases, J lost 0 bases, and 11 bases lay in between. Per germline, CDR1 KGHSH and CDR2 LQKENI. This CDR3 is 15 amino acids long. Execution of the assay was at deep level. Assay: immunoSEQ multiplex PCR; the TCRdb copy retains only in-frame clones and omits some. The data show approximately 2.5 million clones, approximately 90% seen once. Sequencing was performed on naive CD4+ T cells sorted from blood. Subset in this sample: CD45RA+ positively selected. This clonotype originated in a man younger than 35 in good health. The gene calls are TRBV18 and TRBJ1-2; maybe TRBD1 (5 bases). The chain's CDR3 is CASSPDSDANYGYTF. CDR3 DNA: TGTGCCAGCTCACCCGACAGTGACGCTAACTATGGCTACACCTTC. Full variable domain (remainder filled in from reference TRBV18 and TRBJ1-2): NAGVMQNPRHLVRRRGQEARLRCSPMKGHSHVYWYRQLPEEGLKFMVYLQKENIIDESGMPKERFSAEFPKEGPSILRIQQVVRGDSAAYFCASSPDSDANYGYTFGSGTRLTVV.